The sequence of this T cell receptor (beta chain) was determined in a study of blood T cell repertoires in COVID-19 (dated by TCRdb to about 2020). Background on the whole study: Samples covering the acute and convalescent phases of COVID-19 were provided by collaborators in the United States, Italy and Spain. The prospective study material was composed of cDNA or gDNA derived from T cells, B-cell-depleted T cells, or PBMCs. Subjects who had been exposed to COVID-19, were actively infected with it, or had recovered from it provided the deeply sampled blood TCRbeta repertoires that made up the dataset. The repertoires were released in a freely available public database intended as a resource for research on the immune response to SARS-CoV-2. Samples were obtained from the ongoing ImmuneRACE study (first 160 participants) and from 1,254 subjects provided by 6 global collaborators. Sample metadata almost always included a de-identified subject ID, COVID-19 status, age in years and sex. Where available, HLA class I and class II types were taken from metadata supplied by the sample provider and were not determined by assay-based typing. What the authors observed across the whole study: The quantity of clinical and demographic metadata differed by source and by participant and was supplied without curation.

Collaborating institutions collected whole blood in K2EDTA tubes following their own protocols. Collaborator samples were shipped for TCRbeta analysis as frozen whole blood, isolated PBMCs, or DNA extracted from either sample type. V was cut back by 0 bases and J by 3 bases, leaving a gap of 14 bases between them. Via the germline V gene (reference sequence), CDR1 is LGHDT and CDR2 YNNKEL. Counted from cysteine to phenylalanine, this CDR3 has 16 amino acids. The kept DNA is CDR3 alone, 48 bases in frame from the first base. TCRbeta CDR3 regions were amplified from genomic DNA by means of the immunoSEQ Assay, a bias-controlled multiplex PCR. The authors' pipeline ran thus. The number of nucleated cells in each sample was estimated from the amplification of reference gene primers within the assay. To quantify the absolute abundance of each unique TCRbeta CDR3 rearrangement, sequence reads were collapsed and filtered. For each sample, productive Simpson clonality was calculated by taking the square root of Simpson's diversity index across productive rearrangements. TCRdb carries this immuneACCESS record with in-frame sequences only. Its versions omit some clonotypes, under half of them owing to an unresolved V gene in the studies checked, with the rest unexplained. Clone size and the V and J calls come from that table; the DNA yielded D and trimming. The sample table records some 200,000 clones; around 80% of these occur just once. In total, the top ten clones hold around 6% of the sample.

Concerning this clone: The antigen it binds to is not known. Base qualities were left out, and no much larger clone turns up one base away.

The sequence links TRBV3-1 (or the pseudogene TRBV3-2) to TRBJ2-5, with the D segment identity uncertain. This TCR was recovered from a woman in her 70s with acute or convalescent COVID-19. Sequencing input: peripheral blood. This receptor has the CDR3 CASSQELQILEETQYF. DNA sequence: TGTGCCAGCAGCCAAGAATTACAGATTCTTGAAGAGACCCAGTACTTC.